This T cell receptor (beta chain) was identified during a study of CD8 T cells in ankylosing spondylitis. General study findings and limits: A motif of eight highly homologous TCR beta variants was seen as apparently characteristic of ankylosing spondylitis blood. Reported data indicate significant enrichment of disease-linked clones within matched ankylosing spondylitis synovial fluid.

V dropped 0 bases and J dropped 7; count of bases not matched to a gene: 10. Germline CDR1 is DFQATT and CDR2 is SNEGSKA (reference sequence). The length of the CDR3 is 16 residues. For TCR beta, libraries came from quantitative 5'-RACE with molecular barcodes. TCRdb reanalysed the 5' RACE reads using MiXCR and keeps one entry per CDR3 protein. The table lists a few hundred thousand distinct CDR3 sequences, around 7.9% of them singletons. This clonotype has a count of ten or more. What it binds is unknown. The rearrangement links TRBV20-1 to TRBJ2-1; TRBD2 matches at 9 bases. The receptor was derived from a male donor with ankylosing spondylitis. Input material: blood, either unsorted or a sorted T cell fraction (not recorded which). The CDR3 region has the DNA TGCAGTGCTAGAGATGAGGTAGCGGGAGCGAGTAATGAGCAGTTCTTC. Translation gives CSARDEVAGASNEQFF.